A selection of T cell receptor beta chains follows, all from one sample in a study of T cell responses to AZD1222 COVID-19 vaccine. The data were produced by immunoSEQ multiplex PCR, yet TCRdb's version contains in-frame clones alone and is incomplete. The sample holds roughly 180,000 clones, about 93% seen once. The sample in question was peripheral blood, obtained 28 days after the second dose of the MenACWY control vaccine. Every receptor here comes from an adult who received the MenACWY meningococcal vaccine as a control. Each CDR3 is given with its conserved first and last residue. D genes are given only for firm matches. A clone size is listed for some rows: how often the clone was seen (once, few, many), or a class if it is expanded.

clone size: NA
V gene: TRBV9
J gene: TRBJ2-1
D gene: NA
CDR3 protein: CASSVSGSSSYNEQFF
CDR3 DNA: TGTGCCAGCAGCGTATCAGGGTCGAGCTCCTACAATGAGCAGTTCTTC

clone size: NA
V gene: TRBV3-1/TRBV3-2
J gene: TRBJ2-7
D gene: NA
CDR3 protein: CASSQAQRTYEQYF
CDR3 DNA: TGTGCCAGCAGCCAAGCCCAGCGAACCTACGAGCAGTACTTC

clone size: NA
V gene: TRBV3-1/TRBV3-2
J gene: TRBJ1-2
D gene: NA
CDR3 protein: CASSLPGQAPYGYTF
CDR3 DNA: TGTGCCAGCAGCCTGCCGGGACAAGCGCCCTATGGCTACACCTTC

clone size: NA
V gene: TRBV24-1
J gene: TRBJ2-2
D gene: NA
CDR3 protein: CATSSYTGELFF
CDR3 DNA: TGTGCCACCAGTTCGTACACCGGGGAGCTGTTTTTT

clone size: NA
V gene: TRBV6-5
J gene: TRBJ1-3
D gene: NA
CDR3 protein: CASSYGASVSGNTIYF
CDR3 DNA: TGTGCCAGCAGTTACGGGGCCAGCGTTTCTGGAAACACCATATATTTT

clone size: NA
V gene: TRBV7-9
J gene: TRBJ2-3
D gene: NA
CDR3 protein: CASSTRGPGNLDTQYF
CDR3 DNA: TGTGCCAGCAGCACCCGGGGGCCGGGTAATTTGGATACGCAGTATTTT

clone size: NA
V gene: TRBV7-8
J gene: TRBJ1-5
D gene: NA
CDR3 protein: CASSLQGSWGNQPQHF
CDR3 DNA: TGTGCCAGCAGCTTACAGGGCTCCTGGGGCAATCAGCCCCAGCATTTT

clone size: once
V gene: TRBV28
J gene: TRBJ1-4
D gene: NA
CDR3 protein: CASSGGANEKLFF
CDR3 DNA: TGTGCCAGCAGCGGCGGGGCTAATGAAAAACTGTTTTTT

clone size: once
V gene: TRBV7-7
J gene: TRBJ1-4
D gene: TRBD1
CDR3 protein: CASSASGTGNEKLFF
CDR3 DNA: TGTGCTAGCAGCGCCTCCGGGACAGGGAATGAAAAACTGTTTTTT

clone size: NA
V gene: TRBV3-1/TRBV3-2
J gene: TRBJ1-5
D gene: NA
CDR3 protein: CASSQAQGQPQHF
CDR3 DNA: TGTGCCAGCAGCCAAGCTCAGGGCCAGCCCCAGCATTTT

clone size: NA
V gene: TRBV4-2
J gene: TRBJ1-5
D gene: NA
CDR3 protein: CASSQGKGGGNQPQHF
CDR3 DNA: TGTGCCAGCAGCCAAGGAAAGGGGGGGGGCAATCAGCCCCAGCATTTT